This T cell receptor beta chain was identified during a study of CD8+ T cells in alopecia areata. Treatment described: oral pan-JAK inhibitor, 5-10 mg twice daily. Individuals with alopecia areata gave both lesional scalp punch biopsies and peripheral blood for collection. As for this clone: The target antigen is unknown.

Findings and caveats of the study: Tofacitinib delivered significant drops in scalp clonality and in expanded CD8+ clones among the top 100.

It was cDNA, reverse transcribed from extracted RNA, that served as the sequencing template. Assay used: immunoSEQ multiplex PCR; TCRdb lists only in-frame clones, some missing. Seen here are over 95,000 clones, 56% observed once, and the top ten hold about 3.7%. CDR3 length equals 12 residues. Germline CDR1 KGHSH, CDR2 LQKENI. Unmatched junction bases numbered 8, after V lost 8 bases and J lost 8 bases. This chain links TRBV18 with TRBJ1-2; 7 positions agree with TRBD1. Specimen: CD4+ T cells sorted from blood, collected at week 24, from a patient treated with tofacitinib. The sequence was collected from a human donor with alopecia areata. The CDR3 is CASTGDSEGYTF. DNA of the CDR3: TGTGCCAGCACCGGGGACAGCGAGGGCTACACCTTC.